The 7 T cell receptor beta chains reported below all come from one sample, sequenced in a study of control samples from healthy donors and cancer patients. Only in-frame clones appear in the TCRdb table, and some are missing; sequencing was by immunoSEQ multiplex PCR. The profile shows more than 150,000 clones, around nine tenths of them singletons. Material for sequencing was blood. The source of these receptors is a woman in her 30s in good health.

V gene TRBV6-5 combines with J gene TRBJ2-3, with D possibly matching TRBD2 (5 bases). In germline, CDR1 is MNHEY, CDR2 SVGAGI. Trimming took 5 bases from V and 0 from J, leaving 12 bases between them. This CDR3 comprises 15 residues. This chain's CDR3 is CASSNLAISTDTQYF. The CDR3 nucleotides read TGTGCCAGCAGTAACCTAGCTATTAGCACAGATACGCAGTATTTT.

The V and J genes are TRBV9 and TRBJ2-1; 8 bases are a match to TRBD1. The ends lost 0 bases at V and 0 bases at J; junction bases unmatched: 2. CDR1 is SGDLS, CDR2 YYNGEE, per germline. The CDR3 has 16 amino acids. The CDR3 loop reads CASSVAGTGSYNEQFF. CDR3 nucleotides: TGTGCCAGCAGCGTAGCCGGGACAGGCTCCTACAATGAGCAGTTCTTC. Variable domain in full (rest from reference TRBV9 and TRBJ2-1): DSGVTQTPKHLITATGQRVTLRCSPRSGDLSVYWYQQSLDQGLQFLIQYYNGEERAKGNILERFSAQQFPDLHSELNLSSLELGDSALYFCASSVAGTGSYNEQFFGPGTRLTVL.

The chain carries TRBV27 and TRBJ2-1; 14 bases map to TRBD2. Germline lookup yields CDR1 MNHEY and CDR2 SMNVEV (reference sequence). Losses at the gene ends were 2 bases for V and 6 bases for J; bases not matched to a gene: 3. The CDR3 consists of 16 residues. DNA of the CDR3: TGTGCCAGCAGTTTAGGGACTAGCGGGAGATCCAATGAGCAGTTCTTC. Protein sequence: CASSLGTSGRSNEQFF.

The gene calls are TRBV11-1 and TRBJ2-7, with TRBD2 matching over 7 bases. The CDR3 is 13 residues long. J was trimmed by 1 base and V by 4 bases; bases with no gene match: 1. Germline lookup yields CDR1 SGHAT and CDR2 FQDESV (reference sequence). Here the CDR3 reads CASSSGRSYEQYF. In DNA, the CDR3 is TGTGCCAGCAGCTCCGGGAGGTCCTACGAGCAGTACTTC.

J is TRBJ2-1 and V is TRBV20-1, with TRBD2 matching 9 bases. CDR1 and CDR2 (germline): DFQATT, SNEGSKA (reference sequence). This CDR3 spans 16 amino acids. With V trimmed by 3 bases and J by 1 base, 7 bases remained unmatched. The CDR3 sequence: CSASQGLARSYNEQFF. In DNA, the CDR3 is TGCAGTGCTAGTCAAGGACTAGCGAGATCCTACAATGAGCAGTTCTTC.

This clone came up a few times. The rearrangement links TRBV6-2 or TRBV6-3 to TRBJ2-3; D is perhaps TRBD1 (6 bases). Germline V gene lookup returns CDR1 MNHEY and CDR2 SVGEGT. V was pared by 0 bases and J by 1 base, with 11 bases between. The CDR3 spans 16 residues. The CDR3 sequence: CASSYSTGSGTDTQYF. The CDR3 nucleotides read TGTGCCAGCAGTTACTCGACAGGATCTGGCACAGATACGCAGTATTTT.

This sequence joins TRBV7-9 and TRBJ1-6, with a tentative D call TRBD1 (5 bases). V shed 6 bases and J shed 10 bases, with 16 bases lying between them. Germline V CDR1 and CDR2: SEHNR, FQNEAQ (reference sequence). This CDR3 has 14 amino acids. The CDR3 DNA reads TGTGCCAGCAGTCATGAACTCAGGGAATCACCCCTCCACTTT. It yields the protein CASSHELRESPLHF.